Below, 21 T cell receptor beta chains from the same sample are listed, as sequenced in a study of identical twins. A single record per CDR3 protein comes from TCRdb applying MiXCR to the 5' RACE reads. Among a few hundred thousand distinct CDR3 sequences listed, about 8.1% were seen once. The same specimen was also included in a second study, on yellow fever vaccine responses in identical twins.

The specimen was memory (CD45RO+) T cells sorted from blood. The receptors originated from a woman aged 18-30 years in good health.

V gene TRBV7-9 combines with J gene TRBJ1-1; TRBD1 might be the D (5 bases). Germline V gives CDR1 SEHNR, CDR2 FQNEAQ (reference sequence). The CDR3 contains 13 residues. Trimming took 2 bases from V and 6 from J, leaving 10 bases between them. The chain's CDR3 is CASSLPGRPEAFF. The CDR3, as DNA: TGTGCCAGCAGCTTACCGGGGCGCCCTGAAGCTTTCTTT.

This clonotype turned up a few times. The V call is TRBV6-1, the J call TRBJ2-2; D not resolved. The length of the CDR3 is 14 residues. V lost 8 bases and J 1 base, leaving 11 bases between the germline ends. Germline CDR1 and CDR2: MNHNS and SASEGT. The CDR3 is CASAAPGNTGELFF. The CDR3 region has the DNA TGTGCCAGCGCCGCGCCAGGGAACACCGGGGAGCTGTTTTTT.

This clonotype was counted between two and nine times. This chain links TRBV3-1 with TRBJ1-2; D is possibly TRBD1 (5 bases). The V gene's germline CDR1 is LGHDT and CDR2 YNNKEL (reference sequence). With 0 bases removed from V and 4 bases from J, the gap between germline ends came to 12 bases. The CDR3 has 15 residues. The CDR3, as DNA: TGTGCCAGCAGCCAAGATCCGACGGGGGGCTATGGCTACACCTTC. Amino acids: CASSQDPTGGYGYTF.

This clonotype was seen a few times. The gene calls are TRBV5-1 and TRBJ1-2; 11 nucleotides line up with TRBD1. J was trimmed by 1 base and V by 4 bases; bases with no gene match: 3. Germline-derived CDR1 and CDR2 are SGHRS and YFSETQ. The CDR3 extends over 15 amino acids. This CDR3 reads CASSVGQGVNYGYTF. DNA of the CDR3: TGCGCCAGCAGCGTGGGACAGGGGGTTAACTATGGCTACACCTTC.

V is TRBV5-6 and J is TRBJ2-3; D is unresolved. V dropped 2 bases and J dropped 4 bases, with 11 bases sitting between them. The CDR3 runs 14 residues. The germline V gene encodes CDR1 SGHDT and CDR2 YYEEEE. The CDR3 bases are TGTGCCAGCAGCTTTTTAACTGGGGCAGATACGCAGTATTTT. Translation gives CASSFLTGADTQYF.

The CDR3 spells CASSLGPPIPDTQYF. The CDR3 region has the DNA TGTGCCAGCAGCTTAGGCCCCCCGATTCCAGATACGCAGTATTTT. The chain joins TRBV7-2 to TRBJ2-3; no definite D call. The CDR3 is made up of 15 amino acids. V gave up 1 base and J gave up 4 bases, with 12 bases separating them. Germline lookup yields CDR1 SGHTA and CDR2 FQGNSA.

The V call is TRBV5-5, the J call TRBJ2-1, with 12 bases lining up with TRBD2. Germline trimming cut 4 bases from V and 9 bases from J; bases unmatched to any gene: 8. In germline, CDR1 is SGHKS, CDR2 YYEKEE (reference sequence). The CDR3 is 15 amino acids. The CDR3 loop is CASSNERTSGAEQFF. The CDR3 DNA sequence: TGTGCCAGCAGCAACGAAAGGACTAGCGGGGCTGAGCAGTTCTTC.

The V gene is TRBV9, the J gene TRBJ2-5; no definite D call. Germline V gives CDR1 SGDLS, CDR2 YYNGEE. The CDR3 contains 13 residues. V lost 10 bases and J 4 bases, leaving 17 bases between the germline ends. The DNA for the CDR3 is TGTGCCCAAACCTATGTTGTTGTAGAGACCCAGTACTTC. Protein: CAQTYVVVETQYF.

The J gene is TRBJ2-1, the V gene TRBV29-1, with 11 bases fitting TRBD2. CDR1 and CDR2 from the germline V gene are SQVTM and ANQGSEA. Germline trimming cut 7 bases from V and 3 bases from J; bases unmatched to any gene: 5. The CDR3 sequence is 14 residues long. The CDR3 DNA is TGCAGCGCTGAGGGACTAGCGGACTACAATGAGCAGTTCTTC. This translates into CSAEGLADYNEQFF.

In this sample, this clonotype turned up many times. The chain employs TRBV4-1 and TRBJ1-2; 8 nucleotides agree with TRBD1. Germline CDR1 reads MGHRA; CDR2 reads YSYEKL. With V trimmed by 1 base and J by 4 bases, 8 bases remained unmatched. The CDR3 totals 16 residues. The CDR3 region has the DNA TGCGCCAGCAGCCAAGCCCTGGACAGGGCTGGCTATGGCTACACCTTC. Residues: CASSQALDRAGYGYTF.

This clonotype was recorded many times. The rearrangement links TRBV5-1 to TRBJ2-1, with 9 positions matching TRBD2. Per germline, CDR1 SGHRS and CDR2 YFSETQ. CDR3 length: 14 amino acids. V shed 5 bases, J shed 6 bases, and the junction held 6 bases outside the gene matches. CDR3 amino acids: CASRVAGERNEQFF. The CDR3 nucleotides are TGCGCCAGCAGAGTAGCGGGAGAACGCAATGAGCAGTTCTTC.

The chain carries TRBV9 and TRBJ2-3, with D perhaps matching TRBD2 (5 bases). This CDR3 comprises 14 residues. The germline V gene has CDR1 SGDLS and CDR2 YYNGEE. V was pared by 4 bases and J by 2 bases, with 11 bases between. The CDR3 spells CASSPGFVTDTQYF. The CDR3 DNA follows: TGTGCCAGCAGCCCGGGGTTTGTCACAGATACGCAGTATTTT. Drawing the rest from reference TRBV9 and TRBJ2-3, the complete variable domain is DSGVTQTPKHLITATGQRVTLRCSPRSGDLSVYWYQQSLDQGLQFLIQYYNGEERAKGNILERFSAQQFPDLHSELNLSSLELGDSALYFCASSPGFVTDTQYFGPGTRLTVL.

This clonotype appeared a few times. The chain recombines TRBV25-1 with TRBJ2-1; D may be TRBD1 or TRBD2 (7 bases each). Between the trimmed V and J ends, which lost 4 bases and 6 bases, there was a span of 25 bases. Germline lookup yields CDR1 MGHDK and CDR2 SYGVNS. This CDR3 is 18 amino acids long. The CDR3 sequence is CASSGGTVHRLAPNEQFF. DNA of the CDR3: TGTGCCAGCAGTGGAGGGACAGTACACCGACTAGCTCCCAATGAGCAGTTCTTC.

This clonotype was picked up many times. The rearrangement joins TRBV29-1 to TRBJ1-2; 11 bases are a match to TRBD1. Per germline, CDR1 SQVTM and CDR2 ANQGSEA. Unmatched junction bases numbered 7, after V lost 6 bases and J lost 4 bases. This CDR3 region has 14 residues. CDR3 region: CSVGRTGGVYGYTF. The CDR3 DNA reads TGCAGCGTGGGGAGGACAGGGGGCGTCTATGGCTACACCTTC.

This clonotype was seen more than once but under ten times. J is TRBJ1-5 and V is TRBV5-5; the D is unclear. The CDR3 contains 15 residues. Trimming cost V 1 base and J 0 bases, with 8 bases left between them. Germline V gene sequence: CDR1 SGHKS, CDR2 YYEKEE (reference sequence). CDR3 residues: CASSLREYSNQPQHF. The CDR3 region has the DNA TGTGCCAGCAGCTTGAGGGAATATAGCAATCAGCCCCAGCATTTT.

This clonotype was picked up many times. The V call is TRBV5-1, the J call TRBJ1-1; D is uncertain. The CDR3 is 14 residues long. V dropped 0 bases and J dropped 7 bases, with 13 bases sitting between them. Looked up from germline, CDR1 is SGHRS and CDR2 is YFSETQ. CDR3 region: CASSLDRGGIEAFF. For the CDR3, the DNA is TGCGCCAGCAGCTTGGACCGTGGCGGCATTGAAGCTTTCTTT.

The chain has TRBV28 and TRBJ1-2, with unresolved D. Germline V CDR1 and CDR2: MDHEN, SYDVKM. The CDR3 spans 13 residues. V was shortened by 2 bases and J by 4 bases, with 8 bases between the two germline ends. The CDR3 is CASSLAETYGYTF. The CDR3, as DNA: TGTGCCAGCAGTTTAGCTGAGACCTATGGCTACACCTTC.

The chain recombines TRBV11-2 with TRBJ1-1, with TRBD1 as a possible D gene (5 bases). Germline V lookup: CDR1 SGHAT, CDR2 FQNNGV. The CDR3 extends over 14 amino acids. V was trimmed by 2 bases and J by 0 bases, leaving 7 bases between them. CDR3: CASSLSGLNTEAFF. The CDR3 nucleotides read TGTGCCAGCAGCTTATCAGGGCTGAACACTGAAGCTTTCTTT.

This clonotype was recorded a few times. V is TRBV4-2 and J is TRBJ1-1; TRBD1 agrees at 8 bases. After removal of 8 bases from V and 0 bases from J, the junction contained 8 bases not matched to a gene. This CDR3 contains 15 residues. The germline V gene has CDR1 LGHNA and CDR2 YNFKEQ. The CDR3 here is CASRDRSFMNTEAFF. Written as DNA, the CDR3 is TGTGCCAGCCGGGACAGGAGCTTCATGAACACTGAAGCTTTCTTT.

This clonotype was recorded a few times. The gene calls are TRBV25-1 and TRBJ2-2; D perhaps matches TRBD1 (6 bases). V lost 2 bases, J lost 13 bases, and 17 bases lay in between. The CDR3 totals 14 residues. Germline-derived CDR1 and CDR2 are MGHDK and SYGVNS. DNA of the CDR3: TGTGCCAGCAGTGAAGCCAGGGGACATACTTCGCTGTTTTTT. It yields the protein CASSEARGHTSLFF.

This clonotype was seen repeatedly, ten times or more. The chain recombines TRBV12-3 or TRBV12-4 with TRBJ2-1, with 12 bases that match TRBD2. Trimming at V came to 1 base and at J to 5 bases, leaving 3 bases not matched to a gene. The CDR3 sequence is 16 residues long. The CDR3 loop reads CASSLGGLAGHNEQFF. DNA of the CDR3: TGTGCCAGCAGTTTAGGAGGACTAGCGGGGCACAATGAGCAGTTCTTC.